The entry that follows covers one T cell receptor (beta chain) sequence. This entry comes from a study of blood T cell repertoires in COVID-19. Turning to the study itself: PBMCs, B-cell-depleted T cells, or T cells provided the cDNA or gDNA that made up the material.

Participants' own reports of clinical history determined their cohort assignment. Exposed participants encountered a COVID-19 case during the 2 weeks preceding study entry. Germline loops: CDR1 MDHEN, CDR2 SYDVKM. The CDR3 consists of 14 residues. V was trimmed by 3 bases and J by 1 base, leaving 9 bases between them. The repertoire was sequenced with immunoSEQ multiplex PCR; TCRdb's copy has only in-frame clones and lacks some. The sample lists about 320,000 clones; 75% to 90% were seen once. Sequencing was done on a sample of PBMCs or T cells enriched from blood (not recorded which). This clonotype originated in a woman younger than 45 who had been exposed to COVID-19. This chain joins TRBV28 and TRBJ1-2, with no clear D. CDR3: CASSFFAVNYGYTF. The CDR3 coding sequence is TGTGCCAGCAGTTTCTTTGCGGTTAACTATGGCTACACCTTC.